Below are 27 T cell receptor beta chains sequenced from a single sample in a study of spatial heterogeneity in lung cancer (dated by TCRdb to about 2019). Libraries were prepared through 5' RACE. Sequencing instrument: NextSeq 500. TCRdb trimmed public reads at Q25 via fastp, called clones via MiXCR and kept in-frame beta chains. Identical CDR3 proteins give one entry, which carries the most common genes and DNA. The sample table contains approximately 82,000 distinct CDR3 sequences; only one count was recorded for around 12% of them. In total, the top ten clones hold under 5.5% of the sample. The time point label on this specimen signifies: sample taken at primary tumor resection. For TCR sequencing, whole RNA was extracted from tumor and nontumor lung tissue, or from cryopreserved PBMC samples, and no cell sorting was done. The material sequenced was PBMCs, taken at surgery. These receptors all stem from a male donor with early-stage non-small cell lung cancer.

This clonotype appeared a few times. The rearrangement links TRBV5-5 to TRBJ1-5, with 8 nucleotides matching TRBD1. CDR1 SGHKS and CDR2 YYEKEE come from the germline V gene (reference sequence). J lost 6 bases, V lost 0 bases, and 2 bases had no gene match. The CDR3 length is 14 residues. CDR3 DNA: TGTGCCAGCAGCTTGGGACAGGGGTTTCAGCCCCAGCATTTT. Protein product: CASSLGQGFQPQHF.

This chain links TRBV18 with TRBJ1-1, with D maybe TRBD1 (5 bases). The CDR3 runs 14 residues. The germline V gene has CDR1 KGHSH and CDR2 LQKENI. The ends were cut back, 3 bases at V and 6 bases at J, with 14 bases in the middle. Written as DNA, the CDR3 is TGTGCCAGCTCACCTTCTGGGGCGACGGCTGAAGCTTTCTTT. It yields the protein CASSPSGATAEAFF.

This chain joins TRBV2 and TRBJ2-2; 14 positions match TRBD2. Germline CDR1 is SNHLY and CDR2 is FYNNEI. Germline trimming cut 8 bases from V and 7 bases from J; bases unmatched to any gene: 9. CDR3 size: 16 residues. CDR3 coding DNA: TGTGCCAGCCGTACGACTAGCGGGGGGGCCCTCGGGGAGCTGTTTTTT. Its translation: CASRTTSGGALGELFF.

V gene TRBV29-1 combines with J gene TRBJ1-1, with unresolved D. Trimming pared 4 bases from V and 9 bases from J, leaving 12 bases between. CDR1 and CDR2 (germline): SQVTM, ANQGSEA. This CDR3 comprises 11 residues. The CDR3: CSVVQLNKAFF. Written as DNA, the CDR3 is TGCAGCGTTGTCCAACTTAATAAAGCTTTCTTT.

The genes are TRBV13 and TRBJ1-1; D not certain. CDR1 and CDR2 (germline): PRHDT, FYEKMQ (reference sequence). Trimming cost V 5 bases and J 0 bases, with 13 bases left between them. This CDR3 has 15 residues. The CDR3 loop is CASSQEGVMNTEAFF. In DNA form, the CDR3 reads TGTGCCAGCAGCCAGGAGGGAGTCATGAACACTGAAGCTTTCTTT.

The chain carries TRBV27 and TRBJ1-5; D is unclear. Germline loops: CDR1 MNHEY, CDR2 SMNVEV (reference sequence). The V gene lost 8 bases and the J gene lost 6 bases, with 11 bases spanning the gap. CDR3 length: 12 amino acids. CDR3 sequence reads: CASSQPGQPQHF. CDR3 sequence (DNA): TGTGCCAGCTCCCAGCCCGGTCAGCCCCAGCATTTT.

The V and J genes are TRBV20-1 and TRBJ1-2; 7 positions agree with TRBD1. Germline values: CDR1 DFQATT, CDR2 SNEGSKA (reference sequence). With 4 bases clipped from V and 4 bases from J, the junction kept 6 bases outside the gene matches. There are 13 residues in the CDR3. CDR3 sequence: CSATGQIFYGYTF. The CDR3 DNA reads TGCAGTGCTACGGGACAGATATTCTATGGCTACACCTTC.

The chain links TRBV6-1 to TRBJ1-2; the match to TRBD1 covers 8 bases. The CDR3 consists of 13 residues. Germline CDR1 MNHNS, CDR2 SASEGT. With 10 bases clipped from V and 4 bases from J, the junction kept 8 bases outside the gene matches. The DNA of the CDR3 is TGTGCCACCCTCCAGGGACAGGTCTATGGCTACACCTTC. It specifies CATLQGQVYGYTF.

The chain carries TRBV5-1 and TRBJ1-5; D remains unclear. This CDR3 comprises 14 residues. V lost 0 bases and J lost 4, with 8 bases in between. CDR1 is SGHRS, CDR2 YFSETQ, per germline. Written as DNA, the CDR3 is TGCGCCAGCAGCTTGGAAGGTTTAAATCAGCCCCAGCATTTT. Translated: CASSLEGLNQPQHF.

The chain uses TRBV5-1 and TRBJ2-1, with 7 bases matching TRBD1. Trimming took 2 bases from V and 4 from J; bases not matched to a gene: 6. The V gene's germline CDR1 is SGHRS and CDR2 YFSETQ. The CDR3 contains 15 residues. The CDR3 sequence: CASSFMGQTYNEQFF. The CDR3 DNA follows: TGCGCCAGCAGCTTTATGGGACAGACATACAATGAGCAGTTCTTC.

The rearrangement joins TRBV14 to TRBJ1-2; D gene unclear. The CDR3 sequence is 15 residues long. Germline V CDR1 and CDR2: SGHDN, FVKESK. Trimming removed 0 bases from V and 4 bases from J, with 12 bases in between. In nucleotides, the CDR3 is TGTGCCAGCAGCCAAGATCACGGGGTGGGCTATGGCTACACCTTC. Its translation: CASSQDHGVGYGYTF.

The gene calls are TRBV24-1 and TRBJ1-5; a weak D match, TRBD1 (5 bases). Germline V gene lookup returns CDR1 KGHDR and CDR2 SFDVKD. Trimming stripped 0 bases from V and 1 base from J, with 12 bases between. The CDR3 spans 17 residues. Here the CDR3 reads CATSDLRQRLSNQPQHF. CDR3 nucleotides: TGTGCCACCAGTGATTTGAGACAGCGTCTAAGCAATCAGCCCCAGCATTTT.

This clonotype occurred many times. This chain links TRBV5-4 with TRBJ2-3, with TRBD2 matching over 9 bases. Germline V CDR1 and CDR2: SGHNT, YYREEE (reference sequence). The V gene end was trimmed by 0 bases and the J gene end by 4 bases; junction bases not matched to a gene: 3. The CDR3 is 15 residues long. Written as DNA, the CDR3 is TGTGCCAGCAGCTTGGATAGCGGGAGCGCAGATACGCAGTATTTT. This encodes CASSLDSGSADTQYF.

The chain combines TRBV5-1 with TRBJ2-5, with 7 bases fitting TRBD2. The CDR3 has 18 amino acids. Trimming removed 4 bases from V and 2 bases from J; junction bases left unmatched: 17. Germline CDR1 and CDR2: SGHRS and YFSETQ. CDR3 protein: CASSPYFAGELTQETQYF. Written as DNA, the CDR3 is TGCGCCAGCAGCCCCTACTTCGCGGGGGAGCTTACTCAAGAGACCCAGTACTTC.

This clonotype was seen only a few times. The V and J genes are TRBV20-1 and TRBJ1-1; D is ambiguous. The CDR3 spans 13 residues. Between the trimmed V and J ends, which lost 3 bases and 1 base, there was a span of 9 bases. Germline CDR1 is DFQATT and CDR2 is SNEGSKA (reference sequence). CDR3 amino acids: CSARSGWNTEAFF. DNA of the CDR3: TGCAGTGCTAGGTCGGGCTGGAACACTGAAGCTTTCTTT.

This clonotype was counted many times. The rearrangement links TRBV19 to TRBJ2-3; 7 nucleotides match TRBD2. Germline values: CDR1 LNHDA, CDR2 SQIVND (reference sequence). The CDR3 spans 14 residues. J lost 5 bases, V lost 3 bases, and 5 bases had no gene match. The CDR3 nucleotides are TGTGCCAGTAGTATTACTAGCGCCGGAGATACGCAGTATTTT. As protein: CASSITSAGDTQYF.

This clonotype was detected a few times. The V call is TRBV19, the J call TRBJ1-5, with D possibly TRBD1 on 5 matching bases. Germline CDR1 reads LNHDA; CDR2 reads SQIVND (reference sequence). The CDR3 runs 15 residues. V was pared by 5 bases and J by 4 bases, with 15 bases between. In DNA form, the CDR3 reads TGTGCCAGTAGTCCAGATAGGGCAGGGAATCAGCCCCAGCATTTT. This codes for CASSPDRAGNQPQHF.

The chain carries TRBV5-1 and TRBJ2-5; possibly TRBD1 for D (6 bases). CDR1 and CDR2 from the germline V gene are SGHRS and YFSETQ. This CDR3 contains 14 residues. V lost 5 bases and J 1 base, leaving 12 bases between the germline ends. The CDR3 DNA follows: TGCGCCAGCAGGACGACAGGTATCCAAGAGACCCAGTACTTC. This codes for CASRTTGIQETQYF.

The chain has TRBV2 and TRBJ2-7; tentatively, D is TRBD2 (7 bases). The length of the CDR3 is 12 residues. Germline values: CDR1 SNHLY, CDR2 FYNNEI. V dropped 9 bases and J dropped 5 bases, with 14 bases sitting between them. CDR3 sequence (DNA): TGTGCCAGTATGAGGGGGGGCCACGAGCAGTACTTC. It codes for CASMRGGHEQYF.

This clonotype was seen many times. The chain employs TRBV5-1 and TRBJ1-4; no clear D. CDR3 length equals 17 residues. The germline CDR1 and CDR2 sequences are SGHRS and YFSETQ. The V end lost 0 bases, the J end lost 0 bases, and 12 bases lay between the germline ends. DNA for the CDR3: TGCGCCAGCAGCTTGGCCGGAGTGACGGCAACTAATGAAAAACTGTTTTTT. This encodes CASSLAGVTATNEKLFF.

The chain couples TRBV6-4 to TRBJ2-1; TRBD2 aligns across 8 bases. The trim removed 6 bases at V and 8 bases at J, leaving 9 bases unmatched. Germline V gene sequence: CDR1 MRHNA, CDR2 SNTAGT. The CDR3 runs to 14 residues. CDR3 residues: CASSPGLESDEQFF. The CDR3 DNA is TGTGCCAGCAGCCCGGGACTAGAATCCGATGAGCAGTTCTTC.

The chain has TRBV5-5 and TRBJ2-6; D might be TRBD2 (7 bases). This CDR3 contains 17 residues. The germline gives CDR1 SGHKS, CDR2 YYEKEE (reference sequence). V lost 2 bases to trimming and J lost 4 bases, with 16 bases between them. The CDR3 sequence: CASSFEGGPSGANVLTF. For the CDR3, the DNA is TGTGCCAGCAGCTTCGAGGGGGGGCCCTCCGGGGCCAACGTCCTGACTTTC.

The chain employs TRBV30 and TRBJ1-2, with TRBD1 matching 10 bases. Germline V gene lookup returns CDR1 GTSNPN and CDR2 SVGIG (reference sequence). Trimming at V came to 1 base and at J to 1 base, leaving 3 bases not matched to a gene. This CDR3 comprises 15 residues. CDR3 sequence reads: CAWSAGTGVNYGYTF. CDR3 in DNA: TGTGCCTGGAGTGCTGGGACAGGGGTTAACTATGGCTACACCTTC.

The genes are TRBV3-1 and TRBJ1-1; D gene unclear. CDR3 length: 13 residues. V was trimmed by 6 bases and J by 1 base, leaving 9 bases between them. Germline values: CDR1 LGHDT, CDR2 YNNKEL (reference sequence). The CDR3 protein is CASRRTTNTEAFF. CDR3 in DNA: TGTGCCAGCAGGAGGACTACGAACACTGAAGCTTTCTTT.

The chain has TRBV7-9 and TRBJ2-7; D gene ambiguous. Looked up from germline, CDR1 is SEHNR and CDR2 is FQNEAQ (reference sequence). This CDR3 contains 13 residues. Trimming removed 0 bases from V and 6 bases from J, with 9 bases in between. The CDR3 is CASSLAERTEQYF. CDR3 nucleotides: TGTGCCAGCAGCTTAGCTGAGCGAACCGAGCAGTACTTC. Drawing the rest from reference TRBV7-9 and TRBJ2-7, the complete variable domain is DTGVSQNPRHKITKRGQNVTFRCDPISEHNRLYWYRQTLGQGPEFLTYFQNEAQLEKSRLLSDRFSAERPKGSFSTLEIQRTEQGDSAMYLCASSLAERTEQYFGPGTRLTVT.

The chain recombines TRBV6-6 with TRBJ2-3, with TRBD2 identical over 9 bases. V gave up 5 bases and J gave up 5 bases; unmatched junction bases: 8. Germline V lookup: CDR1 MNHNY, CDR2 SVGAGI (reference sequence). The CDR3 extends over 15 amino acids. The CDR3 loop reads CASSLTSGGRDTQYF. CDR3 DNA: TGTGCCAGCAGTCTGACTAGCGGAGGACGAGATACGCAGTATTTT.

The rearrangement joins TRBV5-1 to TRBJ2-2; 13 nucleotides agree with TRBD2. The V gene end was trimmed by 4 bases and the J gene end by 5 bases; junction bases not matched to a gene: 5. Germline lookup yields CDR1 SGHRS and CDR2 YFSETQ. CDR3 length: 16 amino acids. The CDR3 DNA is TGCGCCAGCAGCCCTAGGACTAGCGGGAGAACCGGGGAGCTGTTTTTT. Protein product: CASSPRTSGRTGELFF. Full variable domain (remainder filled in from reference TRBV5-1 and TRBJ2-2): KAGVTQTPRYLIKTRGQQVTLSCSPISGHRSVSWYQQTPGQGLQFLFEYFSETQRNKGNFPGRFSGRQFSNSRSEMNVSTLELGDSALYLCASSPRTSGRTGELFFGEGSRLTVL.